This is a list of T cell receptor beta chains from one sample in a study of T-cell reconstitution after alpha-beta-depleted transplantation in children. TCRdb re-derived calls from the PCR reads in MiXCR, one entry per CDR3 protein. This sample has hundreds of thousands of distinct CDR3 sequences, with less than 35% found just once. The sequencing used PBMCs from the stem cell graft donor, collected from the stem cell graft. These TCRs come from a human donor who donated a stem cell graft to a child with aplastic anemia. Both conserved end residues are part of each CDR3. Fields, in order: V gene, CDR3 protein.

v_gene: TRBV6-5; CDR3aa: CASSYPGTVEAFF
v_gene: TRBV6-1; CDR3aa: CASSRSGGTEAFF
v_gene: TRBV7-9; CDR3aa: CASSLDVGSEAFF
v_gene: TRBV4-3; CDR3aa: CASSHERNTGELFF
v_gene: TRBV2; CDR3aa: CASSEWRGMGANVLTF
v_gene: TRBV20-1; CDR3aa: CSAGGLGDYGYTF
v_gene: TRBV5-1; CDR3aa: CASSLGTSGSTDTQYF
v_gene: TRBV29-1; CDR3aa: CSVGYTNTEAFF
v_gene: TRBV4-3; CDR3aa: CASSQDVYSNQPQHF
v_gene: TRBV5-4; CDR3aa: CASSSPGPNTGELFF
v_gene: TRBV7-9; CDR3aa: CASSFDKAGKETQYF
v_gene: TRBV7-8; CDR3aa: CASSPWTEGYTF
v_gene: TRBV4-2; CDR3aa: CASSQGEGSGYTEQFF
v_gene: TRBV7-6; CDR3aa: CASSLGVSNAGEQYF
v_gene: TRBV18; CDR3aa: CASSPLPINEKLFF
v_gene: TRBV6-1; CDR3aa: CASRRIQVYTDTQYF
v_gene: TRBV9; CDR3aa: CASSVVPGTINEQFF
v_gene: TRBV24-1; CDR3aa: CATSDSGQGLYNEQFF
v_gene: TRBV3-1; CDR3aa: CASSPERGTYYNEQFF
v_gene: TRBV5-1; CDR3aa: CASSVGGLDSNQPQHF
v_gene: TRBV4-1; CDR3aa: CASSQGSMTVNTEAFF
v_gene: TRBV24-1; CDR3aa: CATSDLNGASGTGELFF